This T cell receptor (beta chain) stems from a study of T cells in Graves' hyperthyroidism and ophthalmopathy. RNA transcripts provided the source from which TCR beta CDR3 regions were amplified. Researchers ran a first-round RT-PCR on the TCR CDR3 using the HTBI primer set. TCRdb re-analysed the multiplex PCR reads in MiXCR, keeping a single row per CDR3 protein. The table lists more than 350,000 distinct CDR3 sequences, 15% of them singletons. No progression to ophthalmopathy during 18 months of follow-up defined stable disease. This clonotype was found a few times. What was sequenced was blood. The sequence was collected from a woman in her twenties or thirties with Graves' hyperthyroidism.

The chain's CDR3 is CASSLALFGGRATNEKLFF. CDR3 bases: TGTGCCAGCAGCTTAGCTCTTTTTGGGGGACGGGCAACTAATGAAAAACTGTTTTTT. The chain is built from TRBV11-2 and TRBJ1-4; D may be TRBD1 (5 bases). Germline V gene lookup returns CDR1 SGHAT and CDR2 FQNNGV. Trimming took 1 base from V and 0 from J, leaving 18 bases between them. The CDR3 has 19 amino acids.